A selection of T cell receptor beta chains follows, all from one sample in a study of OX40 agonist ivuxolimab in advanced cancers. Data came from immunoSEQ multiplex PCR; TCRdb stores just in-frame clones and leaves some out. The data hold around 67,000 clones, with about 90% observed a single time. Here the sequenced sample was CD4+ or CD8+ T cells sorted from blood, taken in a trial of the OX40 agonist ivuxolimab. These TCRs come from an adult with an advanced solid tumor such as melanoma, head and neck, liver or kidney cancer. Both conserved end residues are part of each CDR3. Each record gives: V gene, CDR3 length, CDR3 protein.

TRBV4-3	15	CASSQVGALPDTQYF
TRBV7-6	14	CASSRAIANEKLFF
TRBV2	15	CASSEDSGRIGEQFF
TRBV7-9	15	CASSPTSGGQETQYF
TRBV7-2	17	CASSQFSGRAPGFRQFF
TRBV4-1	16	CASSQDGDRPYNEQFF
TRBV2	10	CASMRDEQYF
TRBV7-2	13	CASSFRQGGPAFF
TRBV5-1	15	CASSFLGQGGETQYF
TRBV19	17	CASSTGQGRRSTDTQYF
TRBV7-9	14	CASSFSGQTDTQYF
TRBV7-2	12	CASSLARETQYF
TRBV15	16	CATSRGVGTGNEKLFF
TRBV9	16	CASSVGEIAGSYEQYF
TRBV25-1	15	CASSGRGLGNTEAFF
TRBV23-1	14	CASSQPGQGETQYF
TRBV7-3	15	CASSFIGTGNEKLFF
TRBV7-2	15	CASSLGSASNQPQHF
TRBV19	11	CASTGGHEQYF
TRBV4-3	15	CASSQVVAGAREQYF
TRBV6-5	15	CASSYSKASTDTQYF
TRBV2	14	CASRGGGAPDTQYF
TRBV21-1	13	CASSKGSGDTQYF
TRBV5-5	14	CASSLDPANYGYTF
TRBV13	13	CASSLNTVYEQYF
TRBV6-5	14	CASSQHGDDYEQYF
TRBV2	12	CASRGTGWGYTF
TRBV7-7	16	CASSETSGSSTGELFF
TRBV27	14	CASSLFGPSYEQYF
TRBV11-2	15	CASSLSQRQSYEQYF
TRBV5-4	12	CASSLVEGEQYF
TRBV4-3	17	CASSQDFREPWNTEAFF
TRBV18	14	CASSHGQITGELFF
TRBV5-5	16	CASSLPELAGGREQYF
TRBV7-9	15	CASSDWTVVQETQYF
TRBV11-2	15	CASSLGWNNPYEQYF
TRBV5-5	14	CASSLEAGSYGYTF
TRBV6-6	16	CASSLLGPRGYNEQFF
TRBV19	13	CASSLTKSDGYTF
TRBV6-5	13	CASKERMNTEAFF
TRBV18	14	CASSPTGVNTEAFF